This TCR beta chain was profiled in a study of blood T cells in healthy people across ages. From germline, CDR1 is LGHNT and CDR2 FRNRAP. Trimming pared 7 bases from V and 0 bases from J, leaving 3 bases between. The CDR3 totals 11 residues. A second 7 to 11 cycle PCR used barcoded and J-beta primers. TCRdb called the 5' RACE reads again in MiXCR, with one record for every CDR3 protein. The data show around 750,000 distinct CDR3 sequences, with about 48% seen just once and about 42% held by the top ten. This TCR was recovered from an elderly man in good health. The V gene is TRBV12-5, the J gene TRBJ1-1; unclear D gene. What was sequenced was blood. The CDR3 region is CASVLNTEAFF. The DNA for the CDR3 is TGTGCTAGTGTCTTGAACACTGAAGCTTTCTTT.